This record covers a single TCR beta chain. The protocol was immunoSEQ multiplex PCR, while the TCRdb copy is restricted to in-frame clones and leaves out a portion. The table includes 240,000 or so clones, just under 85% detected once. This specimen comes from a study of blood T cell repertoires in COVID-19. CDR1 is MNHEY, CDR2 SMNVEV, per germline (reference sequence). With V trimmed by 2 bases and J by 4 bases, 9 bases remained unmatched. This CDR3 comprises 17 residues. This chain links TRBV27 with TRBJ1-3, with 9 nucleotides matching TRBD1. This TCR derives from a woman over 75 with acute or convalescent COVID-19. The sequenced material came from peripheral blood. The DNA of the CDR3 is TGTGCCAGCAGTTTAAGTACAGGGGGCGATATCGGAAACACCATATATTTT. This translates into CASSLSTGGDIGNTIYF.